This T cell receptor (beta chain) was obtained from a study of T cells expressing NK-cell markers. As for the study in general: Seropositivity for HCMV was found in seven of the eight sequenced donors, with one seronegative.

As the method of synthesis, 5'RACE template switching with UMIs yielded TCR beta cDNA. No DNA is given; TCRdb re-called the 5' RACE reads and lists each CDR3 protein once. The table for this sample gives hundreds of thousands of distinct CDR3 sequences. General study results and limits: Similarly, these clonotypes led the CD3+CD56-NKG2C+ fraction as well in a few donors.

Of note for this clonotype: Its antigen is undetermined.

Germline V gene sequence: CDR1 SGHRS, CDR2 YFSETQ. The CDR3 loop spans 15 amino acids. The chain links TRBV5-1 to TRBJ2-6. Input material: blood T cells: a sorted CD56 or NKG2C T cell subset, CD4+ or CD8+ T cells, or bulk PBMC T cells (not recorded which). This TCR derives from a woman aged 18-70 years in good health. CDR3: CASSLEASGANVLTF.